At least ten counts were recorded for the clone carrying this TCR beta chain. This entry comes from a study of T cells in Graves' hyperthyroidism and ophthalmopathy. This CDR3 has 16 amino acids. CDR1 MDHEN and CDR2 SYDVKM come from the germline V gene. V was cut by 6 bases and J by 4 bases, with 19 bases left in between. Amplification of TCR beta CDR3 regions was performed using RNA transcripts as template. Initially, a first-round RT-PCR of the TCR CDR3 employed the HTBI primer set. TCRdb called the multiplex PCR reads again in MiXCR, with one record for every CDR3 protein. The table lists about 420,000 distinct CDR3 sequences, approximately 13% of them singletons. Graves' hyperthyroidism showing no ophthalmopathy progression within 18 months was considered stable. On the basis of clinical symptoms, serum thyroxine and TRAb, thyroid ultrasound and orbital computed tomography, diagnoses were made.

V usage is TRBV28 and J usage is TRBJ2-1, with D perhaps TRBD2 (6 bases). This sequence originates from a woman aged 18-35 years with Graves' hyperthyroidism. Sequencing was done on a sample of blood. DNA for the CDR3: TGTGCCAGCAGCCCCCCTCATGGCGGGGTGTACAATGAGCAGTTCTTC. Translating gives CASSPPHGGVYNEQFF.